These 3 T cell receptor beta chains came from one sample sequenced in a study of T cells in Graves' hyperthyroidism and ophthalmopathy. RNA transcripts served as the template for amplifying TCR beta CDR3 regions. TCR CDR3 regions were first amplified by RT-PCR with HTBI primers. MiXCR, applied by TCRdb to the multiplex PCR reads, yields one record per CDR3 protein. The sample includes over 200,000 distinct CDR3 sequences, 15% to 20% seen only once; the top ten take under 65%. The sequencing sample was made of blood. These receptor sequences come from a man aged 45-60 years with Graves' hyperthyroidism.

The sample holds many counts of this clonotype. V gene TRBV6-2 or TRBV6-3 combines with J gene TRBJ1-1; D gene unclear. Trimming cost V 4 bases and J 0 bases, with 9 bases left between them. The CDR3 contains 14 residues. Germline CDR1 MNHEY, CDR2 SVGEGT. The CDR3 DNA reads as TGTGCCAGCAGTTCCCTGACGGTGAACACTGAAGCTTTCTTT. Amino acids: CASSSLTVNTEAFF.

This clonotype was detected many times. V and J are TRBV7-2 and TRBJ1-6; D is undetermined. Trimming took off 0 bases at V and 10 bases at J, with 10 bases between the two ends. Germline CDR1 is SGHTA and CDR2 is FQGNSA. This CDR3 has 14 amino acids. The CDR3 DNA is TGTGCCAGCAGCTTAGCGGTGGGCTACTCACCCCTCCACTTT. Encoded protein: CASSLAVGYSPLHF.

The V gene is TRBV7-9, the J gene TRBJ1-5, with a weak D call TRBD1 (5 bases). Germline V gene lookup returns CDR1 SEHNR and CDR2 FQNEAQ (reference sequence). The CDR3 is 15 residues long. Between the trimmed V and J ends, which lost 8 bases and 0 bases, there was a span of 14 bases. CDR3 sequence (DNA): TGTGCCAGCGCCCTAGGGACGGATAGCAATCAGCCCCAGCATTTT. Residues: CASALGTDSNQPQHF.